Included here is one T cell receptor (beta chain) sequence, with context. Its target is unknown. This specimen belongs to a study of shared clonotypes between healthy human individuals. Study results and limitations: Clonotypes which were not shared had lower generation probabilities than clonotypes that all four donors shared. Several donors showed sharing of approximately 5% of naive CD4 clonotypes.

Measured with immunoSEQ multiplex PCR; TCRdb has only the in-frame clones, and not every one. Among some 980,000 clones listed, less than 85% were seen once. The donors, healthy adults who were HIV-negative, had experienced no recent acute infections or vaccinations. CD45RA+ naive and CD45RA-negative memory subsets were separated from CD4+ cells. This CDR3 is 14 amino acids long. Germline CDR1 MGHDK, CDR2 SYGVNS. Trimming cost V 8 bases and J 6 bases; bases outside gene matches: 10. The sequence derives from a man between 18 and 35 years old in good health. The sequencing input was memory CD4+ T cells sorted from blood. Stated subset: CD45RA-negative fraction. The chain uses TRBV25-1 and TRBJ2-3, with 8 bases fitting TRBD2. The DNA of the CDR3 is TGTGCCAGCGAGACTGGACTAGCTCGGGATACGCAGTATTTT. This encodes CASETGLARDTQYF.